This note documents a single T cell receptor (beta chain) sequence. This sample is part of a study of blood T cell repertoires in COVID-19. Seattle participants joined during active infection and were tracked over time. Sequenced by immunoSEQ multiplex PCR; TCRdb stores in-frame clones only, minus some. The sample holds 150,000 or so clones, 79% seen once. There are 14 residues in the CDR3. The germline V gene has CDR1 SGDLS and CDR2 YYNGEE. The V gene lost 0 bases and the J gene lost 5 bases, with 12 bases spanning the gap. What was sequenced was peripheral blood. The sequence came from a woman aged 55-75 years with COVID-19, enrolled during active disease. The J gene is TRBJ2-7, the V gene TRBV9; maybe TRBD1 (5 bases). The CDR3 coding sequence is TGTGCCAGCAGCGTAGATGGACACCACAACGAGCAGTACTTC. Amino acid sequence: CASSVDGHHNEQYF.